This is a list of T cell receptor beta chains from one sample in a study of T cells in Graves' hyperthyroidism and ophthalmopathy. TCRdb processed the multiplex PCR reads anew with MiXCR; each CDR3 protein has one entry. The top ten hold around 7.7% of the sample, which has fewer than 900,000 distinct CDR3 sequences, around 17% seen once. Sequencing was performed on blood. Every receptor here comes from a man younger than 35 with Graves' hyperthyroidism. The CDR3 runs from the conserved cysteine through the conserved F or W. The D gene is left open where the match is weak. Part of the rows lack a size; the others show once, few, many or a class for expanded clones.

TRBV24-1	TRBJ2-2	NA	NA	CATSDFGGFSNTGELFF	TGTGCCACCAGTGATTTTGGGGGGTTCTCGAACACCGGGGAGCTGTTTTTT
TRBV28	TRBJ2-3	many	NA	CASRGQSTDTQYF	TGTGCCAGCAGAGGACAGTCCACAGATACGCAGTATTTT
TRBV7-9	TRBJ1-4	NA	NA	CASSSVGATNEKLFF	TGTGCCAGCAGCTCAGTCGGGGCGACTAATGAAAAACTGTTTTTT
TRBV30	TRBJ1-1	many	NA	CAWTVSGEAFF	TGTGCCTGGACAGTTTCTGGTGAAGCTTTCTTT
TRBV20-1	TRBJ1-1	few	TRBD1	CSAAQGATSTEAFF	TGCAGTGCCGCTCAGGGGGCCACCTCCACTGAAGCTTTCTTT
TRBV11-2	TRBJ1-2	few	NA	CASSEAGSDGYTF	TGTGCCAGCAGTGAAGCAGGGTCCGATGGCTACACCTTC
TRBV11-2	TRBJ2-3	many	TRBD2	CASSSGGGGEDTDTQYF	TGTGCCAGCAGCTCCGGGGGGGGAGGGGAAGACACAGATACGCAGTATTTT
TRBV19	TRBJ1-1	many	NA	CASSHAGREAFF	TGTGCCAGTAGTCATGCAGGGAGGGAAGCTTTCTTT
TRBV6-2/TRBV6-3	TRBJ2-3	few	NA	CASRKVKGTDTQYF	TGTGCCAGCAGAAAGGTTAAAGGCACAGATACGCAGTATTTT
TRBV28	TRBJ2-7	many	TRBD1	CASSRTGEIEQYF	TGTGCCAGCAGTCGAACAGGGGAAATCGAGCAGTACTTC
TRBV6-4	TRBJ1-4	NA	NA	CASSDGLGRKINEKLFF	TGTGCCAGCAGTGACGGTCTGGGCCGAAAGATTAATGAAAAACTGTTTTTT
TRBV2	TRBJ2-1	many	TRBD2	CAGSGGGGEQFF	TGTGCCGGTAGCGGGGGAGGGGGGGAGCAGTTCTTC
TRBV29-1	TRBJ1-2	NA	NA	CSVENVGAQGYTF	TGCAGCGTTGAAAACGTTGGGGCTCAAGGCTACACCTTC
TRBV13	TRBJ2-1	NA	NA	CASSTRDGGSHNEQFF	TGTGCCAGCAGCACCCGGGACGGAGGCTCCCACAATGAGCAGTTCTTC
TRBV28	TRBJ1-4	NA	TRBD1	CASSTGGTANEKLFF	TGTGCCAGCAGTACAGGGGGGACAGCTAATGAAAAACTGTTTTTT
TRBV6-1	TRBJ1-6	NA	NA	CASDNGWAPVRYRFVNSPLHF	TGTGCCAGCGACAACGGGTGGGCCCCGGTACGTTATCGCTTCGTGAATTCACCCCTCCACTTT
TRBV28	TRBJ2-3	NA	NA	CASTRDLVTDTQYF	TGTGCCAGCACCAGGGACCTGGTAACAGATACGCAGTATTTT
TRBV6-5	TRBJ2-7	few	TRBD2	CASSYSGSGRALSNEQYF	TGTGCCAGCAGTTACTCGGGTAGCGGGAGGGCCCTTAGCAACGAGCAGTACTTC
TRBV10-2	TRBJ2-1	NA	NA	CATTGAGVYNEQFF	TGCGCCACTACAGGGGCGGGAGTCTACAATGAGCAGTTCTTC
TRBV6-1	TRBJ2-5	few	NA	CASNSQGGETQYF	TGTGCCAGCAACTCTCAAGGGGGAGAGACCCAGTACTTC
TRBV12-3/TRBV12-4	TRBJ2-2	few	NA	CASSLGGAAETNTGELFF	TGTGCCAGCAGTTTAGGCGGGGCGGCAGAGACGAACACCGGGGAGCTGTTTTTT
TRBV28	TRBJ2-6	many	NA	CASSLVQGYAGANVLTF	TGTGCCAGCAGTTTAGTTCAGGGGTACGCTGGGGCCAACGTCCTGACTTTC
TRBV12-5	TRBJ1-5	NA	NA	CASGLVGSNQPQHF	TGTGCTAGTGGTTTGGTAGGTAGCAATCAGCCCCAGCATTTT
TRBV20-1	TRBJ2-7	many	NA	CSAGESRMREQYF	TGCAGTGCTGGAGAATCCAGAATGAGGGAGCAGTACTTC
TRBV5-1	TRBJ2-5	NA	TRBD2	CASSLEGLAGGMETQYF	TGCGCCAGCAGCTTGGAAGGACTAGCGGGAGGGATGGAGACCCAGTACTTC
TRBV20-1	TRBJ2-2	few	NA	CSALRPAGPDTGELFF	TGCAGTGCGTTACGGCCGGCGGGACCAGACACCGGGGAGCTGTTTTTT
TRBV6-1	TRBJ1-2	NA	TRBD1	CASSRRQGEYTF	TGTGCCAGCAGTCGGAGACAGGGGGAATACACCTTC
TRBV5-1	TRBJ2-1	NA	TRBD2	CASSLVTSGSAEQFF	TGCGCCAGCAGCTTGGTGACTAGCGGGAGTGCTGAGCAGTTCTTC
TRBV18	TRBJ1-1	few	TRBD1	CASSVQGAPNTEAFF	TGTGCCAGCTCGGTACAGGGGGCTCCGAACACTGAAGCTTTCTTT
TRBV7-3	TRBJ1-1	NA	NA	CASSFQRRGNTEAFF	TGTGCCAGCAGCTTTCAGCGGCGCGGGAACACTGAAGCTTTCTTT
TRBV5-5	TRBJ2-2	NA	TRBD2	CASSLRGLAGDVNGELFF	TGTGCCAGCAGCTTGCGAGGACTAGCGGGAGACGTGAACGGGGAGCTGTTTTTT
TRBV7-2	TRBJ2-7	few	NA	CASSYTGMASYEQYF	TGTGCCAGCAGCTACACAGGGATGGCCTCCTACGAGCAGTACTTC
TRBV20-1	TRBJ2-5	NA	TRBD1	CSASRDREKETQYF	TGCAGTGCTAGCCGGGACAGGGAAAAAGAGACCCAGTACTTC
TRBV5-4	TRBJ2-5	NA	TRBD2	CASSLLLAGAGETQYF	TGTGCCAGCAGCTTACTACTAGCGGGAGCGGGGGAGACCCAGTACTTC
TRBV7-2	TRBJ1-1	many	NA	CASSTGQPGSTEAFF	TGTGCCAGCAGCACCGGCCAGCCCGGGAGCACTGAAGCTTTCTTT
TRBV5-4	TRBJ1-2	few	NA	CASSEEGFYGYTF	TGTGCCAGCAGCGAGGAAGGTTTCTATGGCTACACCTTC
TRBV10-3	TRBJ1-3	few	NA	CATSRERSGNTIYF	TGTGCCACCTCCCGCGAGCGCTCTGGAAACACCATATATTTT
TRBV20-1	TRBJ2-1	few	NA	CSARAPVASWDEQFF	TGCAGTGCTAGAGCCCCTGTAGCGTCGTGGGATGAGCAGTTCTTC
TRBV20-1	TRBJ2-3	NA	NA	CSARDQRRDDTQYF	TGCAGTGCTAGAGACCAGCGGCGGGATGATACGCAGTATTTT
TRBV28	TRBJ2-6	many	NA	CASSDRRRGPSGANVLTF	TGTGCCAGCAGTGATAGACGGAGGGGACCTTCTGGGGCCAACGTCCTGACTTTC
TRBV30	TRBJ2-4	NA	NA	CAWRDPAVKNIQYF	TGTGCCTGGAGGGACCCAGCGGTCAAAAACATTCAGTACTTC
TRBV20-1	TRBJ1-1	many	NA	CSARAGLGGSPAFF	TGCAGTGCTAGAGCGGGGTTGGGGGGCTCACCAGCTTTCTTT
TRBV7-2	TRBJ1-1	NA	NA	CASSLTGLYEAFF	TGTGCCAGCAGCCTGACAGGACTTTATGAAGCTTTCTTT
TRBV28	TRBJ2-3	many	TRBD2	CASSHGGRELSDTQYF	TGTGCCAGCAGCCACGGAGGGCGGGAGCTCTCAGATACGCAGTATTTT
TRBV24-1	TRBJ2-7	NA	NA	CATSDLIYSGKEQYF	TGTGCCACCAGTGATTTAATCTACAGTGGGAAGGAGCAGTACTTC
TRBV27	TRBJ2-1	few	TRBD2	CASSSGREVLFF	TGTGCCAGCAGTTCGGGGCGGGAGGTGCTGTTCTTC
TRBV20-1	TRBJ2-7	few	NA	CSALSLGEQYF	TGCAGTGCTCTCTCCTTAGGGGAGCAGTACTTC
TRBV7-9	TRBJ2-1	NA	NA	CASTPPAGRGYNEQFF	TGTGCCAGTACCCCCCCAGCGGGCAGGGGTTACAATGAGCAGTTCTTC
TRBV20-1	TRBJ1-4	few	TRBD1	CSARDYRGQYEKLFF	TGCAGTGCTAGAGACTACAGGGGGCAGTATGAAAAACTGTTTTTT
TRBV20-1	TRBJ2-7	NA	TRBD1	CSARDQGGPNYEQYF	TGCAGTGCTAGAGATCAAGGGGGCCCTAACTACGAGCAGTACTTC
TRBV7-9	TRBJ2-7	NA	NA	CASSLDKSYEQYF	TGTGCCAGCAGCTTGGATAAATCCTACGAGCAGTACTTC